This T cell receptor beta chain was profiled in a study of patients and donors after allogeneic stem cell transplantation. This clonotype has more than one count but fewer than ten. V was cut by 5 bases and J by 0 bases, with 17 bases left in between. The CDR3 runs 17 residues. From germline, CDR1 is MGHRA and CDR2 YSYEKL. TCRdb itself ran the RT-PCR reads through MiXCR, one entry per CDR3 protein. Of approximately 250,000 distinct CDR3 sequences in the sample, 13% to 15% were seen once. This receptor was obtained from a human donor who was either an allogeneic HSCT recipient or a stem cell or donor lymphocyte infusion donor (not recorded which). It is not recorded whose cells these are; they may come from a transplant donor. What was sequenced was blood, either unsorted or a sorted T cell fraction (not recorded which). V gene TRBV4-1 combines with J gene TRBJ2-1; D perhaps matches TRBD2 (7 bases). This CDR3 is CASSSPERGGSYNEQFF. CDR3 DNA sequence: TGCGCCAGCAGCTCGCCGGAGAGGGGGGGCTCCTACAATGAGCAGTTCTTC.